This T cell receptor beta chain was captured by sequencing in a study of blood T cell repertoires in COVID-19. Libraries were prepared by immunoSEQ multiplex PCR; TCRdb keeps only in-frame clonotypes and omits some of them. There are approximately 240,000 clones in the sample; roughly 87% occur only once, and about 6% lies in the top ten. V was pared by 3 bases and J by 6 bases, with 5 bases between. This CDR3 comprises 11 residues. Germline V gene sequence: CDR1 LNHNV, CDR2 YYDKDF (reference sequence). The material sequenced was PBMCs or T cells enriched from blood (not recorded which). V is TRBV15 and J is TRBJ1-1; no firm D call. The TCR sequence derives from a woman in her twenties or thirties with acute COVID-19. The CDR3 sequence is CATSRGPEAFF. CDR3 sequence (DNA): TGTGCCACCAGCAGGGGCCCTGAAGCTTTCTTT. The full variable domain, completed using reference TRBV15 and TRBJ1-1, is DAMVIQNPRYQVTQFGKPVTLSCSQTLNHNVMYWYQQKSSQAPKLLFHYYDKDFNNEADTPDNFQSRRPNTSFCFLDIRSPGLGDTAMYLCATSRGPEAFFGQGTRLTVV.